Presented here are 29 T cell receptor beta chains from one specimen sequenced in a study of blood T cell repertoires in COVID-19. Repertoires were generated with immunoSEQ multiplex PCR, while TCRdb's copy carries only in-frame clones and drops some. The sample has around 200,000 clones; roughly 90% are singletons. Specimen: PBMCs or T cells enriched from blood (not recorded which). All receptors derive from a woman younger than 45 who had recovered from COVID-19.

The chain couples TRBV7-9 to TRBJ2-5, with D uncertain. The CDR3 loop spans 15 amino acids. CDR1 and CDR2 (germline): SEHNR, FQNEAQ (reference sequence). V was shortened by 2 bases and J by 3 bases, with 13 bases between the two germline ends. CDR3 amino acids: CASSLTDGLEETQYF. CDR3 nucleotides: TGTGCCAGCAGCTTAACAGATGGGCTCGAAGAGACCCAGTACTTC. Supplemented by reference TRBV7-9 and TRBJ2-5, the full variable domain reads DTGVSQNPRHKITKRGQNVTFRCDPISEHNRLYWYRQTLGQGPEFLTYFQNEAQLEKSRLLSDRFSAERPKGSFSTLEIQRTEQGDSAMYLCASSLTDGLEETQYFGPGTRLLVL.

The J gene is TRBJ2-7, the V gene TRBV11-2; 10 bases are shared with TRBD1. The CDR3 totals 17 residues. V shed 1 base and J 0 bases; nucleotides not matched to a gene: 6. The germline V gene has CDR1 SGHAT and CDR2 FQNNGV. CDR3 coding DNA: TGTGCCAGCAGCTTAGGCAGGGGACAGGGGAGCTCCTACGAGCAGTACTTC. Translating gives CASSLGRGQGSSYEQYF.

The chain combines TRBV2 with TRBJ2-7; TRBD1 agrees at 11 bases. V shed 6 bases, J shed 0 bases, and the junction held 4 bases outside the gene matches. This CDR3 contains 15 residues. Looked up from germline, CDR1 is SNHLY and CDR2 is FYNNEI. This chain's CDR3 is CASRSGTGGSYEQYF. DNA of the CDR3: TGTGCCAGCAGATCCGGGACAGGGGGCTCCTACGAGCAGTACTTC. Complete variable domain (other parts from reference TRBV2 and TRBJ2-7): EPEVTQTPSHQVTQMGQEVILRCVPISNHLYFYWYRQILGQKVEFLVSFYNNEISEKSEIFDDQFSVERPDGSNFTLKIRSTKLEDSAMYFCASRSGTGGSYEQYFGPGTRLTVT.

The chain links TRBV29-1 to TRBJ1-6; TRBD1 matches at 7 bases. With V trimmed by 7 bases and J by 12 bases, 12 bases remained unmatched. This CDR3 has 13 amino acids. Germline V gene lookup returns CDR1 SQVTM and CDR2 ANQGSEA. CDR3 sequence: CSAETGDRGPLHF. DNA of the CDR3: TGCAGCGCCGAAACAGGGGATCGGGGACCCCTCCACTTT.

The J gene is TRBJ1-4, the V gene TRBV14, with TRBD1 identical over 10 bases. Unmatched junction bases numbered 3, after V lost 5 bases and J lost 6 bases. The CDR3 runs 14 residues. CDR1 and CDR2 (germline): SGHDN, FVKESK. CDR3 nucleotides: TGTGCCAGCAGCGGGGGGACAGGGGATGAAAAACTGTTTTTT. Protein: CASSGGTGDEKLFF.

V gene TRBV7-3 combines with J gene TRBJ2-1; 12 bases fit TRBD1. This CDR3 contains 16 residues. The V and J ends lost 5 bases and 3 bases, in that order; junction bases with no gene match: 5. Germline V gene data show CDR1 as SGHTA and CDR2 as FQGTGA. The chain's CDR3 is CASSPGQGANYNEQFF. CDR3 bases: TGTGCCAGCAGCCCGGGACAGGGGGCCAACTACAATGAGCAGTTCTTC.

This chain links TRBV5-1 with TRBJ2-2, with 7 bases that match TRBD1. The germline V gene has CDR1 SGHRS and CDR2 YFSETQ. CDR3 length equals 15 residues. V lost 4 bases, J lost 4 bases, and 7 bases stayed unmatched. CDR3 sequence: CASSPRGQGTGELFF. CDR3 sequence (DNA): TGCGCCAGCAGCCCAAGGGGGCAGGGCACCGGGGAGCTGTTTTTT.

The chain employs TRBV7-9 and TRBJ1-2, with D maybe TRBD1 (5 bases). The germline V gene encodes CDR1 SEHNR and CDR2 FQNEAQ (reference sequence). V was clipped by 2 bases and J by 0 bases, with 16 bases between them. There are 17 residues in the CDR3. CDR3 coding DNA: TGTGCCAGCAGCTTACAGGGATTCCCTTTAACTAACTATGGCTACACCTTC. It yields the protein CASSLQGFPLTNYGYTF.

This chain's CDR3 is CASSQDDRPYGYTF. The CDR3, as DNA: TGCGCCAGCAGCCAAGATGACAGGCCGTATGGCTACACCTTC. The rearrangement links TRBV4-3 to TRBJ1-2; a possible D gene is TRBD1 (6 bases). Germline V gene lookup returns CDR1 LGHNA and CDR2 YSLEER. The CDR3 contains 14 residues. Deletions cut 0 bases from V and 5 bases from J, with 10 bases between.

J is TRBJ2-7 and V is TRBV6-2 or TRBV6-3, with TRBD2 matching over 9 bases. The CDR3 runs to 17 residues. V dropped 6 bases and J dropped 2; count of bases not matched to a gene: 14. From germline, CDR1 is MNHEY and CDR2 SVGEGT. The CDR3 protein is CASSPTGLPSGTYEQYF. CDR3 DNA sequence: TGTGCCAGCAGCCCTACGGGTTTGCCTAGCGGGACCTACGAGCAGTACTTC.

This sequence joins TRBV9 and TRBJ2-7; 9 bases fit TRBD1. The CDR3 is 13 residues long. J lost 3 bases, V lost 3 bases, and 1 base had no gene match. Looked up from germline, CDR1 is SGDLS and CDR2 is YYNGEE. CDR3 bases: TGTGCCAGCAGCGCGACAGGGGGCTACGAGCAGTACTTC. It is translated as CASSATGGYEQYF.

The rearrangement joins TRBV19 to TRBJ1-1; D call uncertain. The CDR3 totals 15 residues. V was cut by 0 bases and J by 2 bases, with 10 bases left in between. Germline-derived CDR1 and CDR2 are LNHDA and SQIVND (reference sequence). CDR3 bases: TGTGCCAGTAGTATAGATTACGGGATAAACACTGAAGCTTTCTTT. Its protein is CASSIDYGINTEAFF. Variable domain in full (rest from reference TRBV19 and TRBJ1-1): DGGITQSPKYLFRKEGQNVTLSCEQNLNHDAMYWYRQDPGQGLRLIYYSQIVNDFQKGDIAEGYSVSREKKESFPLTVTSAQKNPTAFYLCASSIDYGINTEAFFGQGTRLTVV.

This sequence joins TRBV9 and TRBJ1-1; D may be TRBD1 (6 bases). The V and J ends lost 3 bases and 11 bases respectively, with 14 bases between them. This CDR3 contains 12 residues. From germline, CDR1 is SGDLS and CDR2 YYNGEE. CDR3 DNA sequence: TGTGCCAGCAGCGAGTATACAGGGCACGCTTTCTTT. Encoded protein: CASSEYTGHAFF.

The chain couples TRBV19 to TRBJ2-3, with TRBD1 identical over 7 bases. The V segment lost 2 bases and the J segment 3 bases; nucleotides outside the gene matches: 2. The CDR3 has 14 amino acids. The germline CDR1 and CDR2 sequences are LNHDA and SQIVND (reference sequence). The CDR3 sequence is CASSINRGTDTQYF. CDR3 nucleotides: TGTGCCAGTAGTATAAACAGGGGAACAGATACGCAGTATTTT.

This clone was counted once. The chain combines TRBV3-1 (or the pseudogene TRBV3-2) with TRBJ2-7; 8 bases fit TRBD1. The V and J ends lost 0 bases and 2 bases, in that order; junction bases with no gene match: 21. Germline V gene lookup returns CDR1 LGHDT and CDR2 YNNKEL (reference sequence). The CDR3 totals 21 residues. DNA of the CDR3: TGTGCCAGCAGCCAAGAGGGGGCCGGGACAGGCTTACGGACCAACCCCTACGAGCAGTACTTC. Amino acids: CASSQEGAGTGLRTNPYEQYF.

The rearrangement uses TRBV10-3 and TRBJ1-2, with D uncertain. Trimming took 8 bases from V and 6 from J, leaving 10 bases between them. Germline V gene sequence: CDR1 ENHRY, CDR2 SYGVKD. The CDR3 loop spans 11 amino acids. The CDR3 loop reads CAIGLLNGYTF. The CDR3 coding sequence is TGTGCCATCGGTCTACTCAATGGCTACACCTTC.

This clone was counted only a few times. As DNA, the CDR3 is TGCGCCAGCAGCCAAGGAGGCAGCGCCTACGAGCAGTACTTC. As protein: CASSQGGSAYEQYF. The genes are TRBV4-3 and TRBJ2-7; D call uncertain. The CDR3 sequence is 14 residues long. Trimming stripped 1 base from V and 2 bases from J, with 9 bases between. The germline CDR1 and CDR2 sequences are LGHNA and YSLEER.

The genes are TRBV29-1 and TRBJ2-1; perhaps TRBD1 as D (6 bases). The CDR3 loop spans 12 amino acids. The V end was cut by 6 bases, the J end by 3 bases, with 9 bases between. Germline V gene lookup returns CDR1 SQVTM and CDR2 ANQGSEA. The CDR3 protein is CSVGHGYNEQFF. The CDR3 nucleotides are TGCAGCGTGGGACATGGCTACAATGAGCAGTTCTTC.

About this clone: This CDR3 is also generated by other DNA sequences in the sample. The chain's CDR3 is CASSFSGTDTQYF. The DNA of the CDR3 is TGTGCCAGCAGTTTCAGCGGCACAGATACGCAGTATTTT. This chain connects TRBV12-3 or TRBV12-4 to TRBJ2-3, with D unresolved. The CDR3 is 13 residues long. Trimming took off 3 bases at V and 1 base at J, with 5 bases between the two ends.

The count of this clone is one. The CDR3 region has the DNA TGTGCCAGTACCGGGGGACAGGCCATCAATCAGCCCCAGCATTTT. Its translation: CASTGGQAINQPQHF. The chain links TRBV19 to TRBJ1-5; 8 nucleotides align to TRBD1. CDR1 LNHDA and CDR2 SQIVND come from the germline V gene (reference sequence). This CDR3 is 15 amino acids long. V shed 7 bases, J shed 3 bases, and the junction held 8 bases outside the gene matches. The variable domain in full, with the rest retrieved from reference TRBV19 and TRBJ1-5, is DGGITQSPKYLFRKEGQNVTLSCEQNLNHDAMYWYRQDPGQGLRLIYYSQIVNDFQKGDIAEGYSVSREKKESFPLTVTSAQKNPTAFYLCASTGGQAINQPQHFGDGTRLSIL.

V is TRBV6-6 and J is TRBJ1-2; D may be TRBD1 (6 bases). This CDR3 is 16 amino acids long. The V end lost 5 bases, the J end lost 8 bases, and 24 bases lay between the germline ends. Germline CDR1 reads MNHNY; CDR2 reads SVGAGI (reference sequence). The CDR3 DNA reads TGTGCCAGCAGTGGATGGGATTTTGGGGGAAGGGGGGGCTACACCTTC. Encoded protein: CASSGWDFGGRGGYTF.

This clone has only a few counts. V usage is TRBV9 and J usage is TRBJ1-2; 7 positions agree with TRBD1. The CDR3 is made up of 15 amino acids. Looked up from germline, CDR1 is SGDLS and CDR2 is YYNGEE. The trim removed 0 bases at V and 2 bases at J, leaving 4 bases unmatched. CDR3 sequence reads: CASSVEVTGNYGYTF. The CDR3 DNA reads TGTGCCAGCAGCGTAGAAGTGACAGGGAACTATGGCTACACCTTC.

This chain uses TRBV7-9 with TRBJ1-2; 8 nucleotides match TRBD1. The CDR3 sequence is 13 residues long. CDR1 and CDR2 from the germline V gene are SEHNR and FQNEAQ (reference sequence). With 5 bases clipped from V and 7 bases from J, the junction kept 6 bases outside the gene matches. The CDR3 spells CASSPDRVFGYTF. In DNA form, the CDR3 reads TGTGCCAGCAGCCCGGACAGGGTCTTTGGCTACACCTTC. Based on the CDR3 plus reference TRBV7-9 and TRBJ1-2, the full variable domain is DTGVSQNPRHKITKRGQNVTFRCDPISEHNRLYWYRQTLGQGPEFLTYFQNEAQLEKSRLLSDRFSAERPKGSFSTLEIQRTEQGDSAMYLCASSPDRVFGYTFGSGTRLTVV.

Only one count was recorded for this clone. Here the CDR3 reads CASTEGSPYEQYF. In nucleotides, the CDR3 is TGTGCCAGCACTGAGGGGAGTCCCTACGAGCAGTACTTC. V and J are TRBV25-1 and TRBJ2-7; perhaps D is TRBD1 or TRBD2 (5 bases each). This CDR3 contains 13 residues. Looked up from germline, CDR1 is MGHDK and CDR2 is SYGVNS. V was trimmed by 7 bases and J by 2 bases, leaving 12 bases between them.

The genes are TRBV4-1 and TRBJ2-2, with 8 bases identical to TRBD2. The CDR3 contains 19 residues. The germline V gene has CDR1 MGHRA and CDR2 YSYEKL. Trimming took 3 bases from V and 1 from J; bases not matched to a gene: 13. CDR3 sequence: CASSQPGGGGGLNTGELFF. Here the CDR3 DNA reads TGCGCCAGCAGCCAGCCTGGCGGGGGCGGGGGGTTGAACACCGGGGAGCTGTTTTTT.

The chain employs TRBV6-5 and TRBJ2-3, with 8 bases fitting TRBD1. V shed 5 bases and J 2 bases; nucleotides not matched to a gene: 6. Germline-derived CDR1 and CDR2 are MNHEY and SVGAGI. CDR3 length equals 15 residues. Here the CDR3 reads CASSLQGVDTDTQYF. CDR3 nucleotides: TGTGCCAGCAGTCTACAGGGGGTTGACACAGATACGCAGTATTTT.

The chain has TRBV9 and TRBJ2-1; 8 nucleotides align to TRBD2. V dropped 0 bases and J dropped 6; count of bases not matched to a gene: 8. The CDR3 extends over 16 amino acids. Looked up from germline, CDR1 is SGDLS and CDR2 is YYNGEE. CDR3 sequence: CASSVGGTRGSNEQFF. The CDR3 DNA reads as TGTGCCAGCAGCGTAGGGGGGACTAGGGGGAGCAATGAGCAGTTCTTC.

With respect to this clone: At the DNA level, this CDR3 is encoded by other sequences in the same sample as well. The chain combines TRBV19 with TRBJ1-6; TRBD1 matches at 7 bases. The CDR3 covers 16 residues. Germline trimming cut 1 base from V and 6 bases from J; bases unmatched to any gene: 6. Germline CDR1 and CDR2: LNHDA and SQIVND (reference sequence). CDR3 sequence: CASSIGSGQPNSPLHF. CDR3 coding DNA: TGTGCCAGTAGTATAGGTTCGGGACAGCCTAATTCACCCCTCCACTTT.

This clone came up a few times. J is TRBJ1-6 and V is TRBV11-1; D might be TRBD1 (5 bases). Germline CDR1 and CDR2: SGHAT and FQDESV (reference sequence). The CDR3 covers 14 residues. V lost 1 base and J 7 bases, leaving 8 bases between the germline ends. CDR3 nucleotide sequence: TGTGCCAGCAGCTTAGAACAGGCCAATTCACCCCTCCACTTT. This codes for CASSLEQANSPLHF.